One sample yielded the 21 T cell receptor beta chains listed below, sequenced in a study of response to subunit inactivated influenza vaccine. TCRdb processed the RT-PCR reads anew with MiXCR; each CDR3 protein has one entry. The table has 650,000 to 850,000 distinct CDR3 sequences, about 15% seen once. The starting material was PBMCs from blood, obtained around 14 days before vaccination. The receptor set was obtained from a man over 45 who received an inactivated influenza vaccine.

This clonotype was detected ten times or more. The chain joins TRBV28 to TRBJ2-7; D not certain. V lost 2 bases and J 2 bases, leaving 7 bases between the germline ends. The CDR3 is 13 residues long. Germline CDR1 reads MDHEN; CDR2 reads SYDVKM. The CDR3 loop is CASSLIGTYEQYF. DNA for the CDR3: TGTGCCAGCAGTTTAATTGGTACCTACGAGCAGTACTTC.

This clonotype was seen once. The chain employs TRBV6-5 and TRBJ2-3; D ambiguous. Germline CDR1 is MNHEY and CDR2 is SVGAGI. Deletions cut 4 bases from V and 5 bases from J, with 10 bases between. The CDR3 spans 13 residues. In DNA, the CDR3 is TGTGCCAGCAGTTCCACATGGAGAGATACGCAGTATTTT. Protein product: CASSSTWRDTQYF.

V gene TRBV24-1 combines with J gene TRBJ2-1; 15 bases match TRBD2. Germline V lookup: CDR1 KGHDR, CDR2 SFDVKD. V gave up 7 bases and J gave up 9 bases; unmatched junction bases: 6. The CDR3 is made up of 15 amino acids. For the CDR3, the DNA is TGTGCCACCAGCGGACTAGCGGGGGGGCAAAGTGAGCAGTTCTTC. It codes for CATSGLAGGQSEQFF.

This clonotype was counted between two and nine times. This chain connects TRBV29-1 to TRBJ2-7, with unresolved D. Germline CDR1 is SQVTM and CDR2 is ANQGSEA. V lost 4 bases and J lost 4, with 8 bases in between. The CDR3 totals 11 residues. DNA for the CDR3: TGCAGCGTTGGAACCTGGTACGAGCAGTACTTC. Residues: CSVGTWYEQYF.

In its sample, this clonotype was seen a few times. As DNA, the CDR3 is TGTGCCAGCAGCCAGATAATCGGGACCCGGCAGTACTTC. It specifies CASSQIIGTRQYF. The V gene is TRBV11-2, the J gene TRBJ2-7; D might be TRBD1 or TRBD2, each matching 5 bases. The germline CDR1 and CDR2 sequences are SGHAT and FQNNGV. Trimming took off 5 bases at V and 9 bases at J, with 17 bases between the two ends. This CDR3 region has 13 residues.

This clonotype was observed a handful of times. The chain links TRBV27 to TRBJ1-2; 11 bases fit TRBD1. Trimming took 3 bases from V and 10 from J; bases not matched to a gene: 7. The V gene's germline CDR1 is MNHEY and CDR2 SMNVEV (reference sequence). The CDR3 consists of 14 residues. The CDR3 sequence: CASSFSGTGGSYTF. The CDR3 DNA sequence: TGTGCCAGCAGTTTTTCCGGGACAGGGGGTTCCTACACCTTC.

The genes are TRBV4-2 and TRBJ2-5, with unresolved D. CDR3 size: 14 residues. V was pared by 0 bases and J by 2 bases, with 7 bases between. CDR1 LGHNA and CDR2 YNFKEQ come from the germline V gene. CDR3 nucleotide sequence: TGTGCCAGCAGCCAAGATCGGCGGCAAGAGACCCAGTACTTC. It translates to CASSQDRRQETQYF.

The rearrangement uses TRBV20-1 and TRBJ2-3, with 10 bases identical to TRBD2. CDR1 DFQATT and CDR2 SNEGSKA come from the germline V gene (reference sequence). This CDR3 spans 18 amino acids. Trimming cost V 4 bases and J 4 bases; bases outside gene matches: 17. This CDR3 reads CSATPSSKRGGGADTQYF. The CDR3 nucleotides are TGCAGTGCTACCCCCTCCTCAAAGCGGGGGGGCGGCGCAGATACGCAGTATTTT.

This clonotype was detected a few times. This chain joins TRBV12-3 or TRBV12-4 and TRBJ2-5; 7 bases line up with TRBD1. Trimming removed 2 bases from V and 2 bases from J; junction bases left unmatched: 5. The CDR3 length is 15 residues. CDR3 nucleotides: TGTGCCAGCAGTTTATCGACAGGGCTACAAGAGACCCAGTACTTC. Translating it yields CASSLSTGLQETQYF.

V and J are TRBV3-1 and TRBJ1-5; D is unclear. Germline V lookup: CDR1 LGHDT, CDR2 YNNKEL (reference sequence). Trimming removed 1 base at V and 2 bases at J, with 12 bases between. The CDR3 is made up of 16 amino acids. CDR3 in amino acids: CASSQGLKLGNQPQHF. The DNA of the CDR3 is TGTGCCAGCAGCCAAGGACTTAAGCTTGGCAATCAGCCCCAGCATTTT.

This clonotype has a handful of counts. The gene calls are TRBV7-9 and TRBJ2-7; possibly TRBD1 or TRBD2 for D (5 bases each). This CDR3 has 15 amino acids. Germline V lookup: CDR1 SEHNR, CDR2 FQNEAQ (reference sequence). V dropped 7 bases and J dropped 0 bases, with 16 bases sitting between them. In DNA, the CDR3 is TGTGCCAGCACCCCAGCTGGGACCGCCTCCTACGAGCAGTACTTC. As protein: CASTPAGTASYEQYF.

The chain combines TRBV20-1 with TRBJ2-3; D not resolved. CDR3 size: 14 residues. Trimming pared 1 base from V and 5 bases from J, leaving 13 bases between. Germline V gene data show CDR1 as DFQATT and CDR2 as SNEGSKA (reference sequence). CDR3 protein: CSARVLTKLDTQYF. In DNA form, the CDR3 reads TGCAGTGCTAGAGTTTTGACAAAGCTAGATACGCAGTATTTT.

The rearrangement joins TRBV7-8 to TRBJ2-7, with TRBD1 as a possible D gene (6 bases). The CDR3 loop spans 13 amino acids. Trimming pared 1 base from V and 6 bases from J, leaving 10 bases between. In germline, CDR1 is SGHVS, CDR2 FQNEAQ. The CDR3 region has the DNA TGTGCCAGCAGCTTAGAGGCAGGGGCCGAGCAGTACTTC. It translates to CASSLEAGAEQYF.

This clonotype has only a few counts. The chain combines TRBV28 with TRBJ2-1; no clear D gene. The ends were cut back, 11 bases at V and 12 bases at J, with 14 bases in the middle. This CDR3 has 10 residues. Germline-derived CDR1 and CDR2 are MDHEN and SYDVKM. CDR3 region: CAFDSAGQFF. The DNA of the CDR3 is TGTGCCTTTGACTCCGCAGGGCAGTTCTTC. Based on the CDR3 plus reference TRBV28 and TRBJ2-1, the full variable domain is DVKVTQSSRYLVKRTGEKVFLECVQDMDHENMFWYRQDPGLGLRLIYFSYDVKMKEKGDIPEGYSVSREKKERFSLILESASTNQTSMYLCAFDSAGQFFGPGTRLTVL.

The DNA of the CDR3 is TGTGCCTGGAGTGTTTCTAGCGGGCCCTACAATGAGCAGTTCTTC. This translates into CAWSVSSGPYNEQFF. The V call is TRBV30, the J call TRBJ2-1; 8 bases map to TRBD2. CDR1 is GTSNPN, CDR2 SVGIG, per germline (reference sequence). With V trimmed by 0 bases and J by 2 bases, 3 bases remained unmatched. The CDR3 is 15 residues long.

This clonotype was picked up a small number of times. CDR3 nucleotide sequence: TGTGCCAGCAGTTCGGGACTGACAAACTCGGATACGCAGTATTTT. This gives the protein CASSSGLTNSDTQYF. This chain uses TRBV11-1 with TRBJ2-3, with a possible D match to TRBD2 (6 bases). Trimming removed 6 bases from V and 6 bases from J, with 19 bases in between. The CDR3 contains 15 residues. Germline CDR1 reads SGHAT; CDR2 reads FQDESV (reference sequence).

In its sample, this clonotype was seen many times. This chain uses TRBV7-8 with TRBJ2-3, with D unclear. V lost 5 bases, J lost 4 bases, and 10 bases lay in between. The germline V gene encodes CDR1 SGHVS and CDR2 FQNEAQ. This CDR3 contains 13 residues. The CDR3 DNA follows: TGTGCCAGCAGCCCCCCTAGGGCAGATACGCAGTATTTT. Translated, it gives CASSPPRADTQYF.

This rearrangement joins TRBV18 to TRBJ1-1, with a weak D call TRBD1 (5 bases). Germline CDR1 is KGHSH and CDR2 is LQKENI. Between the trimmed V and J ends, which lost 4 bases and 4 bases, there was a span of 13 bases. This CDR3 spans 14 amino acids. The CDR3: CASSRQRGTTEAFF. In DNA form, the CDR3 reads TGTGCCAGCTCACGTCAGAGAGGGACCACTGAAGCTTTCTTT.

This clonotype was counted between two and nine times. The CDR3 nucleotides read TGTGCCAGCAGTTTTCAAGACGGGGACACAGATACGCAGTATTTT. This gives the protein CASSFQDGDTDTQYF. The genes are TRBV27 and TRBJ2-3; D is possibly TRBD2 (5 bases). V lost 3 bases and J 2 bases, leaving 12 bases between the germline ends. This CDR3 is 15 amino acids long. CDR1 is MNHEY and CDR2 is SMNVEV in the germline V gene (reference sequence).

The chain joins TRBV11-2 to TRBJ2-2; D is unclear. Germline V gene data show CDR1 as SGHAT and CDR2 as FQNNGV. This CDR3 region has 16 residues. The V gene lost 6 bases and the J gene lost 0 bases, with 14 bases spanning the gap. The CDR3 spells CASRPRRQANTGELFF. The CDR3 coding sequence is TGTGCCAGCAGACCACGACGTCAAGCGAACACCGGGGAGCTGTTTTTT.

The chain recombines TRBV28 with TRBJ1-2; 7 bases are a match to TRBD1. The V gene end was trimmed by 9 bases and the J gene end by 4 bases; junction bases not matched to a gene: 8. The CDR3 length is 13 residues. Germline assignment: CDR1 MDHEN and CDR2 SYDVKM. The CDR3 region is CASNRGSFYGYTF. The CDR3 DNA follows: TGTGCCAGTAACAGGGGTTCTTTCTATGGCTACACCTTC.